These 9 T cell receptor beta chains came from one sample sequenced in a study of shared clonotypes between healthy human individuals. Some clones are missing from TCRdb's copy, which holds only in-frame ones; the method was immunoSEQ multiplex PCR. The table records roughly 2,300,000 clones, 92% of them present only once. The source material was naive CD4+ T cells from PBMCs. Subset given: CD45RA+ positively selected. These receptor sequences come from a man younger than 35 in good health. Some clones in this sample may be carry-over from other donors' samples.

This chain joins TRBV5-1 and TRBJ1-1; D gene unclear. V lost 4 bases and J 0 bases, leaving 7 bases between the germline ends. Germline assignment: CDR1 SGHRS and CDR2 YFSETQ. The CDR3 spans 13 residues. In DNA form, the CDR3 reads TGCGCCAGCAGCGGATTCATGAACACTGAAGCTTTCTTT. It is translated as CASSGFMNTEAFF.

CDR3 sequence: CASSSRTSGYEQFF. CDR3 DNA: TGTGCCAGCAGTTCCCGGACTAGCGGTTATGAGCAGTTCTTC. The V call is TRBV27, the J call TRBJ2-1, with TRBD2 matching 10 bases. V was pared by 4 bases and J by 8 bases, with 5 bases of the junction left unmatched. The CDR3 has 14 residues. Germline V CDR1 and CDR2: MNHEY, SMNVEV (reference sequence).

This chain links TRBV7-9 with TRBJ2-3, with a tentative D call TRBD1 (5 bases). Trimming stripped 5 bases from V and 3 bases from J, with 12 bases between. The CDR3 covers 14 residues. Per germline, CDR1 SEHNR and CDR2 FQNEAQ (reference sequence). The CDR3 sequence: CASSPQGVTDTQYF. DNA for the CDR3: TGTGCCAGCAGCCCCCAGGGTGTTACAGATACGCAGTATTTT.

The chain recombines TRBV4-2 with TRBJ2-5, with TRBD1 identical over 7 bases. The CDR3 spans 14 residues. Per germline, CDR1 LGHNA and CDR2 YNFKEQ. J was trimmed by 5 bases and V by 4 bases; bases with no gene match: 7. DNA of the CDR3: TGTGCCAGCAGCCCAAGGGGGCGCGAGGAGACCCAGTACTTC. This translates into CASSPRGREETQYF.

The chain combines TRBV6-5 with TRBJ1-3; a weak D match, TRBD1 (5 bases). The germline gives CDR1 MNHEY, CDR2 SVGAGI. CDR3 length equals 15 residues. V lost 5 bases and J 8 bases, leaving 19 bases between the germline ends. The CDR3 region is CASSRAGAGGDTIYF. DNA of the CDR3: TGTGCCAGCAGTCGAGCCGGGGCGGGGGGAGACACCATATATTTT.

The chain has TRBV30 and TRBJ1-6; D is perhaps TRBD1 (5 bases). The CDR3 length is 14 residues. Germline lookup yields CDR1 GTSNPN and CDR2 SVGIG (reference sequence). Trimming stripped 5 bases from V and 5 bases from J, with 13 bases between. CDR3 nucleotide sequence: TGTGCCTGGGCGGGACCTCCTGATAATTCACCCCTCCACTTT. Translating gives CAWAGPPDNSPLHF. Based on the CDR3 plus reference TRBV30 and TRBJ1-6, the full variable domain is SQTIHQWPATLVQPVGSPLSLECTVEGTSNPNLYWYRQAAGRGLQLLFYSVGIGQISSEVPQNLSASRPQDRQFILSSKKLLLSDSGFYLCAWAGPPDNSPLHFGNGTRLTVT.

The chain links TRBV7-9 to TRBJ1-6; possible D gene TRBD1, 6 bases. The ends were cut back, 0 bases at V and 14 bases at J, with 11 bases in the middle. The CDR3 contains 13 residues. The germline gives CDR1 SEHNR, CDR2 FQNEAQ (reference sequence). The CDR3 DNA is TGTGCCAGCAGCTTAGCGGGACAACCTTCCCTCCACTTT. This encodes CASSLAGQPSLHF.

The V gene is TRBV5-6, the J gene TRBJ1-1, with a possible D match to TRBD1 (6 bases). The V gene lost 3 bases and the J gene lost 7 bases, with 19 bases spanning the gap. The CDR3 is made up of 15 amino acids. Germline lookup yields CDR1 SGHDT and CDR2 YYEEEE. The CDR3 nucleotides read TGTGCCAGCAGCTGGCGAGGGGGGCGCCGAAATGAAGCTTTCTTT. It is translated as CASSWRGGRRNEAFF.

V gene TRBV19 combines with J gene TRBJ1-3, with D perhaps TRBD1 (5 bases). Germline loops: CDR1 LNHDA, CDR2 SQIVND (reference sequence). V lost 8 bases to trimming and J lost 3 bases, with 14 bases between them. The CDR3 runs to 14 residues. In nucleotides, the CDR3 is TGTGCCAGTGCTAGGGGCGGAGGTGGAAACACCATATATTTT. Residues: CASARGGGGNTIYF.